This paragraph reports one TCR beta chain. Its antigen is currently unknown. The assay was immunoSEQ multiplex PCR, and TCRdb's table has in-frame clones only and misses some. The table has more than 85,000 clones, around 89% seen once. The CDR3 sequence is 14 residues long. V shed 0 bases and J 5 bases; nucleotides not matched to a gene: 2. Germline lookup yields CDR1 SGDLS and CDR2 YYNGEE. The sample belongs to a study of cytomegalovirus exposure and HLA in healthy donors. Broader study findings: TCR beta chains numbering 164 were designated cytomegalovirus-associated.

The TCR was taken from a woman in her thirties in good health and CMV-seropositive. Input material: PBMCs. This chain connects TRBV9 to TRBJ2-1; 7 bases line up with TRBD1. CDR3 in DNA: TGTGCCAGCAGCGTAGGGGGGACAGACAATGAGCAGTTCTTC. Translating gives CASSVGGTDNEQFF.